This TCR beta chain derives from a study of T-cell memory formation after mild COVID-19. Findings and caveats of the study: Among contracting clones, CD4+ were mainly CM/EM and CD8+ enriched in EMRA. Day 15 to 85 contractors were CD4/CD8 balanced; later expanders leaned CD4+.

TCR alpha and TCR beta cDNA libraries carrying sample barcodes and UMIs came from 5'RACE with constant-segment primers. Via MiXCR, TCRdb re-called the 5' RACE reads, giving one row per CDR3 protein. Of under 400,000 distinct CDR3 sequences in the sample, around 27% were seen once. About this clonotype: Its target is unknown.

V gave up 10 bases and J gave up 1 base, with 17 bases separating them. The CDR3 is 14 residues long. CDR1 is MNHEY and CDR2 is SVGEGT in the germline V gene. The receptor comes from an adult woman who had mild COVID-19 (a few samples of this study predate the infection). Cell type and time point are not known. The sample was PBMCs or a T cell subset sorted from them (not recorded which). The V gene is TRBV6-2 or TRBV6-3, the J gene TRBJ2-7, with D possibly TRBD1 on 5 matching bases. The CDR3 region is CATSIKGRSYEQYF. The CDR3 DNA reads TGTGCCACCTCCATCAAGGGGCGGTCCTACGAGCAGTACTTC.